The entry below describes one T cell receptor (beta chain). Its cognate antigen is unknown. Trimming left V 8 bases short and J 5 bases short, with 19 bases between. The germline V gene encodes CDR1 SGHAT and CDR2 FQDESV (reference sequence). This CDR3 is built from 15 residues. This record belongs to a study of early T cells in non-severe SARS-CoV-2 infection. Whole-study context: The study sequenced bulk RNA from unsorted whole blood, with chains unpaired.

Study outcomes and limitations: A preference for anti-spike CD8 responses marked VDJdb matching, which missed private and CD4 specificities.

Individual cDNA molecules received unique molecular identifiers during library preparation. TCRdb reanalysed the 5' RACE reads using MiXCR and keeps one entry per CDR3 protein. The sample comprises 60,000 to 75,000 distinct CDR3 sequences, roughly 10% of which are singletons, and about 6% rests with the top ten. This sequence joins TRBV11-1 and TRBJ2-1; D possibly matches TRBD1 or TRBD2 (6 bases each). Sequencing was performed on whole blood, taken at baseline. The receptor comes from an adult who was a healthcare worker with PCR-confirmed SARS-CoV-2 infection or an uninfected control (not recorded which). This chain's CDR3 is CASALFGGTNNEQFF. The CDR3 DNA follows: TGTGCCAGCGCCCTATTCGGCGGGACAAACAATGAGCAGTTCTTC.